This entry concerns a single TCR beta chain. The target antigen is unknown. The data are from a study of T cell repertoires in cytomegalovirus infection. Study-wide context: Shared public TCR beta signatures pointed to both CMV infection and a matching HLA type. The study's findings and limits: Dominating the ex vivo response were TCR beta clonotypes that were CMV-specific and HLA-C-restricted. Carriage of CMV together with the relevant HLA was identifiable through cumulative public TCR beta family frequency.

Germline V gene sequence: CDR1 ENHRY, CDR2 SYGVKD. V was shortened by 10 bases and J by 1 base, with 13 bases between the two germline ends. The length of the CDR3 is 13 residues. TCRdb ran MiXCR on the reads and lists one entry per CDR3 protein. The table shows around 310,000 distinct CDR3 sequences, with about a sixth occurring only once. The receptor's source is a human donor in good health (CMV status not recorded). Some clones in this sample may be carry-over from other donors' samples. The V and J genes are TRBV10-3 and TRBJ1-1; a possible D gene is TRBD1 (6 bases). The sequenced sample was PBMCs. In DNA form, the CDR3 reads TGTGCCACCTCGATGACAGGGAACACTGAAGCTTTCTTT. Translated, it gives CATSMTGNTEAFF.